The sequence of this T cell receptor (beta chain) was determined in a study of cytomegalovirus exposure and HLA in healthy donors. The PCR contained 60 Vbeta and 13 Jbeta primers. The repertoire was sequenced with immunoSEQ multiplex PCR; TCRdb's copy has only in-frame clones and lacks some. In the table there are some 140,000 clones, 70% to 75% of which are singletons. Points from the study as a whole: The study assumed roughly uniform donor sequencing depth for presence/absence analyses. A later analysis showed TCR association rates differing by HLA locus, peaking at DRB1 and lowest at HLA-C. Researchers catalogued about 160 TCR beta chains as cytomegalovirus-associated. Sequences of the TCR beta chain were said to predict the HLA-A and HLA-B alleles of most subjects accurately.

As for this clone: Antigen unknown.

The origin of this receptor is a woman between 40 and 50 years old in good health and CMV-seronegative. The material sequenced was PBMCs.

This CDR3 reads CSVTRDSSYNEQFF. The CDR3 region has the DNA TGCAGCGTAACACGGGACAGCTCCTACAATGAGCAGTTCTTC. The chain joins TRBV29-1 to TRBJ2-1, with 7 bases fitting TRBD1. Trimming removed 6 bases from V and 0 bases from J; junction bases left unmatched: 5. Germline V gives CDR1 SQVTM, CDR2 ANQGSEA. There are 14 residues in the CDR3.